This TCR beta chain was sequenced for a study of cytomegalovirus exposure and HLA in healthy donors. Study observations and caveats: It was confirmed in vitro that a few of the CMV-associated chains were specific for CMV antigens.

The PCR employed 60 Vbeta primers together with 13 Jbeta primers. In the authors' workflow: An analysis performed later counted roughly 80 million unique TCR beta chains (roughly 9.9 million of them shared). Data came from immunoSEQ multiplex PCR; TCRdb stores just in-frame clones and leaves some out. The DNA was the basis for D and trimming; V, J and clone size are from that table. The table records more than 150,000 clones, roughly 80% of them present only once. The CDR3 consists of 16 residues. Germline V lookup: CDR1 SGHDT, CDR2 YYEEEE. The ends lost 0 bases at V and 1 base at J; junction bases unmatched: 2. A word on this clone: The target antigen is unknown.

The J gene is TRBJ2-7, the V gene TRBV5-6, with 12 bases fitting TRBD2. The receptor was isolated from a man aged 40-49 years in good health and CMV-seropositive. Sequenced: PBMCs. The CDR3 DNA follows: TGTGCCAGCAGCTTGGCACTAGCGGGGGGATCCTACGAGCAGTACTTC. It is translated as CASSLALAGGSYEQYF.